The 32 T cell receptor beta chains below all came from one sample that was sequenced in a study of blood T cell repertoires in COVID-19. Using immunoSEQ multiplex PCR, the repertoire was profiled, and TCRdb retains in-frame clones only, with some absent. Here the sample spans fewer than 90,000 clones, 70% to 90% being singletons. The sample consisted of peripheral blood. The receptors were sampled from a man between 65 and 85 years old with active COVID-19.

The sample holds a few counts of this clone. The V and J genes are TRBV28 and TRBJ1-2; TRBD1 might be the D (5 bases). V lost 1 base to trimming and J lost 3 bases, with 12 bases between them. The CDR3 spans 15 residues. CDR1 and CDR2 from the germline V gene are MDHEN and SYDVKM. The CDR3 sequence: CASSLLAGRYYGYTF. The DNA for the CDR3 is TGTGCCAGCAGTTTATTGGCAGGGAGGTACTATGGCTACACCTTC.

V usage is TRBV6-5 and J usage is TRBJ2-2; TRBD1 matches 9 bases. Per germline, CDR1 MNHEY and CDR2 SVGAGI. The length of the CDR3 is 14 residues. The V and J ends lost 4 bases and 5 bases, in that order; junction bases with no gene match: 2. CDR3: CASSWGQGTGELFF. The CDR3 region has the DNA TGTGCCAGCAGTTGGGGACAGGGAACCGGGGAGCTGTTTTTT.

V and J are TRBV25-1 and TRBJ1-4; TRBD1 matches 9 bases. Germline loops: CDR1 MGHDK, CDR2 SYGVNS. V was clipped by 4 bases and J by 14 bases; unmatched bases: 8. The CDR3 covers 13 residues. CDR3 bases: TGTGCCAGCAGTGCGGTACAGGGGGCGCGGCTGTTTTTT. It translates to CASSAVQGARLFF.

With respect to this clone: The final CDR3 position lacks the conserved phenylalanine or tryptophan, pointing to a likely read error. The limits of the CDR3 on the DNA are not certain, so only TCRdb's listed CDR3 is given. This chain links TRBV24-1 with TRBJ2-7; the table's D call, TRBD2, has no DNA check behind it. Germline CDR1 reads KGHDR; CDR2 reads SFDVKD. Including both end residues, the CDR3 is 10 amino acids long. CDR3 residues: CATSALGLAG.

The V call is TRBV28, the J call TRBJ1-5, with 12 bases matching TRBD1. V was clipped by 6 bases and J by 7 bases; unmatched bases: 10. The CDR3 length is 16 residues. Germline-derived CDR1 and CDR2 are MDHEN and SYDVKM. The CDR3 DNA follows: TGTGCCAGCAGGAGTCCCGGGACAGGGGGCGCCCAGCCCCAGCATTTT. Translating it yields CASRSPGTGGAQPQHF.

The chain combines TRBV21-1 with TRBJ1-5. TRBV21-1 is described as a pseudogene. The CDR3 loop spans 14 amino acids. The CDR3 DNA is TGTGCCAGCAGGGCGGGGGTTGTGGGTCAGCCCCAGCATTTT. Its translation: CASRAGVVGQPQHF.

This clone has a handful of counts. This rearrangement joins TRBV3-1 (or the pseudogene TRBV3-2) to TRBJ2-3, with D unclear. Germline V lookup: CDR1 LGHDT, CDR2 YNNKEL (reference sequence). This CDR3 spans 14 amino acids. The ends were cut back, 4 bases at V and 4 bases at J, with 12 bases in the middle. DNA of the CDR3: TGTGCCAGCAGCCGAAACACAGTGGCAGATACGCAGTATTTT. Protein: CASSRNTVADTQYF.

The chain links TRBV6-2 or TRBV6-3 to TRBJ2-2; 9 nucleotides match TRBD1. The CDR3 is 16 amino acids. CDR1 is MNHEY, CDR2 SVGEGT, per germline. The ends lost 6 bases at V and 3 bases at J; junction bases unmatched: 8. CDR3 sequence reads: CASSLTGGRHTGELFF. The CDR3 coding sequence is TGTGCCAGCAGCCTAACAGGGGGCCGGCACACCGGGGAGCTGTTTTTT.

Here the CDR3 DNA reads TGTGCCAGCAGCTTACGCCTAGCGGGAGGGTTTGATACGCAGTATTTT. Its protein is CASSLRLAGGFDTQYF. The rearrangement links TRBV11-3 to TRBJ2-3; 12 bases map to TRBD2. The J segment lost 6 bases and the V segment lost 2 bases, leaving 6 bases of the junction unmatched. The CDR3 has 16 amino acids. Germline loops: CDR1 SGHNT, CDR2 YENEEA.

This chain joins TRBV6-1 and TRBJ2-1; perhaps TRBD2 as D (7 bases). In germline, CDR1 is MNHNS, CDR2 SASEGT. This CDR3 comprises 16 residues. Trimming took off 1 base at V and 4 bases at J, with 14 bases between the two ends. The CDR3, as DNA: TGTGCCAGCAGTGAAGTGGGGGCTAGCGGTTACAATGAGCAGTTCTTC. This gives the protein CASSEVGASGYNEQFF.

The chain recombines TRBV5-1 with TRBJ2-7; TRBD1 is a possible D gene (5 bases). Trimming pared 0 bases from V and 4 bases from J, leaving 14 bases between. CDR3 length equals 15 residues. Germline V gene lookup returns CDR1 SGHRS and CDR2 YFSETQ. CDR3 sequence reads: CASSLGRGHGYEQYF. CDR3 DNA: TGCGCCAGCAGCTTGGGCCGCGGACATGGGTACGAGCAGTACTTC.

This chain links TRBV12-3 or TRBV12-4 with TRBJ1-1; no reliable D call. The length of the CDR3 is 12 residues. V lost 3 bases, J lost 12 bases, and 14 bases lay in between. The CDR3 sequence is CASSFHGRDSFF. The CDR3 region has the DNA TGTGCCAGCAGTTTTCATGGCAGAGACTCTTTCTTT.

Comments on this clone: This specimen includes other DNA sequences encoding the same CDR3. The chain employs TRBV9 and TRBJ2-3; D gene unclear. Trimming removed 0 bases at V and 0 bases at J, with 8 bases between. This CDR3 contains 15 residues. The germline V gene has CDR1 SGDLS and CDR2 YYNGEE. CDR3 in amino acids: CASSVGAGSTDTQYF. As DNA, the CDR3 is TGTGCCAGCAGCGTAGGGGCTGGGAGCACAGATACGCAGTATTTT.

The table lists this clone with a count of one. The genes are TRBV6-1 and TRBJ2-1, with 7 bases identical to TRBD2. The V segment lost 4 bases and the J segment 10 bases; nucleotides outside the gene matches: 19. CDR3 length equals 17 residues. CDR1 and CDR2 (germline): MNHNS, SASEGT. The CDR3 DNA follows: TGTGCCAGCAGTGCGACCCTAAGGGGAGGGCCCTCGGGGGAGCAGTTCTTC. It encodes CASSATLRGGPSGEQFF.

The chain uses TRBV6-2 or TRBV6-3 and TRBJ2-1, with D maybe TRBD2 (6 bases). Germline CDR1 is MNHEY and CDR2 is SVGEGT. V lost 5 bases, J lost 2 bases, and 16 bases lay in between. CDR3 length: 16 residues. This CDR3 reads CASSGAGSPPYNEQFF. CDR3 nucleotides: TGTGCCAGCAGTGGGGCCGGGAGCCCCCCCTACAATGAGCAGTTCTTC.

This rearrangement joins TRBV10-3 to TRBJ2-1; 7 positions agree with TRBD2. V lost 4 bases and J lost 9; bases outside the gene matches: 0. Germline V gives CDR1 ENHRY, CDR2 SYGVKD. The CDR3 spans 11 residues. CDR3 sequence: CAISGGGEQFF. The CDR3 bases are TGTGCCATCAGTGGGGGGGGTGAGCAGTTCTTC.

The chain has TRBV5-1 and TRBJ2-1, with D possibly TRBD1 on 6 matching bases. In germline, CDR1 is SGHRS, CDR2 YFSETQ. Trimming shortened V by 3 bases and J by 6 bases, and 16 bases separated the two germline ends. The CDR3 runs 15 residues. The CDR3 loop reads CASSWGPQGGNEQFF. Here the CDR3 DNA reads TGCGCCAGCAGCTGGGGACCACAGGGCGGCAATGAGCAGTTCTTC.

CDR3 protein: CSASGLAGGRGEQYF. In nucleotides, the CDR3 is TGCAGTGCTAGTGGCCTAGCGGGAGGGCGTGGGGAGCAGTACTTC. This rearrangement joins TRBV20-1 to TRBJ2-7; 12 nucleotides align to TRBD2. V was clipped by 3 bases and J by 7 bases; unmatched bases: 10. Germline V lookup: CDR1 DFQATT, CDR2 SNEGSKA (reference sequence). The CDR3 length is 15 residues.

This chain connects TRBV4-1 to TRBJ2-3; weak D call: TRBD2 (6 bases). Germline V gives CDR1 MGHRA, CDR2 YSYEKL. This CDR3 spans 17 amino acids. V lost 5 bases and J lost 0, with 18 bases in between. The CDR3 DNA follows: TGCGCCAGCAGCACCCGGGAGACCGCGCCAAGCACAGATACGCAGTATTTT. Protein product: CASSTRETAPSTDTQYF.

The rearrangement joins TRBV3-1 (or the pseudogene TRBV3-2) to TRBJ1-2; D remains unclear. CDR3 length: 14 amino acids. Trimming removed 4 bases from V and 4 bases from J, with 13 bases in between. Germline CDR1 reads LGHDT; CDR2 reads YNNKEL (reference sequence). CDR3 nucleotides: TGTGCCAGCAGCCGGGTGGGCAGAGCCTATGGCTACACCTTC. As protein: CASSRVGRAYGYTF.

In its sample, this clone was seen many times. The CDR3 here is CASSPNVAPEREQFF. The CDR3 DNA is TGCGCCAGCAGCCCCAATGTAGCCCCTGAGCGTGAGCAGTTCTTC. The genes are TRBV5-1 and TRBJ2-1; D unclear. The CDR3 contains 15 residues. Germline CDR1 reads SGHRS; CDR2 reads YFSETQ. V lost 4 bases, J lost 9 bases, and 20 bases lay in between.

In this sample, this clone turned up a few times. This chain connects TRBV5-1 to TRBJ1-2; unclear D gene. Germline CDR1 and CDR2: SGHRS and YFSETQ. V was pared by 0 bases and J by 3 bases, with 12 bases between. This CDR3 comprises 15 residues. CDR3 bases: TGCGCCAGCAGCTTGGACACCTACGGAGACTATGGCTACACCTTC. This encodes CASSLDTYGDYGYTF.

V and J are TRBV5-1 and TRBJ2-7; 7 nucleotides line up with TRBD1. This CDR3 comprises 13 residues. Germline trimming cut 4 bases from V and 4 bases from J; bases unmatched to any gene: 5. The germline V gene encodes CDR1 SGHRS and CDR2 YFSETQ. The CDR3 spells CASSTGTAYEQYF. The CDR3 coding sequence is TGCGCCAGCAGCACCGGGACAGCTTACGAGCAGTACTTC.

This clone came up a few times. This sequence joins TRBV6-4 and TRBJ2-3; TRBD2 agrees at 7 bases. Trimming took 11 bases from V and 5 from J; bases not matched to a gene: 7. The germline V gene encodes CDR1 MRHNA and CDR2 SNTAGT. The CDR3 runs to 12 residues. The chain's CDR3 is CASGGSGDTQYF. The CDR3 region has the DNA TGTGCCTCGGGAGGTAGCGGAGATACGCAGTATTTT.

The rearrangement uses TRBV5-8 and TRBJ2-1; TRBD2 matches at 8 bases. The CDR3 runs to 17 residues. In germline, CDR1 is SGHTS, CDR2 YDEGEE. V lost 0 bases, J lost 9 bases, and 14 bases stayed unmatched. CDR3 amino acids: CASSLAGGAGVFGEQFF. Here the CDR3 DNA reads TGTGCCAGCAGCTTGGCGGGGGGAGCGGGAGTCTTCGGTGAGCAGTTCTTC.

The V call is TRBV6-2 or TRBV6-3, the J call TRBJ2-7, with 7 bases fitting TRBD1. CDR1 is MNHEY and CDR2 is SVGEGT in the germline V gene. The CDR3 extends over 15 amino acids. J gave up 5 bases and V 7 bases, and 14 bases lay outside the gene matches. The CDR3 region is CASTPSTDRANEQYF. In DNA, the CDR3 is TGTGCCAGCACCCCATCGACCGACAGGGCTAACGAGCAGTACTTC.

This chain connects TRBV6-1 to TRBJ2-1; 7 positions match TRBD1. CDR1 MNHNS and CDR2 SASEGT come from the germline V gene. Unmatched junction bases numbered 0, after V lost 1 base and J lost 3 bases. CDR3 size: 14 residues. The CDR3 here is CASSEGDSYNEQFF. The CDR3 DNA sequence: TGTGCCAGCAGTGAAGGGGACAGCTACAATGAGCAGTTCTTC.

The chain is built from TRBV27 and TRBJ1-1; D possibly corresponds to TRBD1 (5 bases). The CDR3 totals 15 residues. Per the germline V gene, CDR1 is MNHEY and CDR2 is SMNVEV (reference sequence). V lost 6 bases and J 0 bases, leaving 14 bases between the germline ends. The CDR3 nucleotides read TGTGCCAGCAGGTGGGGGGGAATGGTGAACACTGAAGCTTTCTTT. Translated: CASRWGGMVNTEAFF.

This chain uses TRBV6-5 with TRBJ2-1; D is unresolved. The germline gives CDR1 MNHEY, CDR2 SVGAGI. The V end lost 7 bases, the J end lost 8 bases, and 9 bases lay between the germline ends. CDR3 length: 11 amino acids. DNA of the CDR3: TGTGCCAGCACGCGCGAGGATGAGCAGTTCTTC. As protein: CASTREDEQFF.

This chain joins TRBV19 and TRBJ2-2; TRBD2 aligns across 13 bases. The V segment lost 7 bases and the J segment 1 base; nucleotides outside the gene matches: 12. The CDR3 loop spans 19 amino acids. CDR1 and CDR2 (germline): LNHDA, SQIVND (reference sequence). The CDR3 reads CASNILAGGRRGNTGELFF. The CDR3, as DNA: TGTGCCAGTAACATACTAGCGGGAGGGCGACGGGGGAACACCGGGGAGCTGTTTTTT.

The chain combines TRBV4-3 with TRBJ2-1; maybe TRBD2 (5 bases). The CDR3 spans 15 residues. With 4 bases removed from V and 8 bases from J, the gap between germline ends came to 18 bases. Germline CDR1 and CDR2: LGHNA and YSLEER. The CDR3 DNA follows: TGCGCCAGCAGCCCCGGAACCCTCCCGAGGGATGAGCAGTTCTTC. The encoded protein is CASSPGTLPRDEQFF.

V usage is TRBV19 and J usage is TRBJ1-5; perhaps TRBD1 as D (6 bases). Germline V gene data show CDR1 as LNHDA and CDR2 as SQIVND (reference sequence). The CDR3 length is 17 residues. V was clipped by 0 bases and J by 6 bases, with 18 bases between them. In DNA form, the CDR3 reads TGTGCCAGTAGTATAGACAGGGGAGTAGGGGGGGGTCAGCCCCAGCATTTT. This translates into CASSIDRGVGGGQPQHF. Filled out from reference TRBV19 and TRBJ1-5, the complete variable domain reads DGGITQSPKYLFRKEGQNVTLSCEQNLNHDAMYWYRQDPGQGLRLIYYSQIVNDFQKGDIAEGYSVSREKKESFPLTVTSAQKNPTAFYLCASSIDRGVGGGQPQHFGDGTRLSIL.